These 13 T cell receptor beta chains were all obtained from the same sample, sequenced in a study of blood T cell repertoires in COVID-19. The method was immunoSEQ multiplex PCR; TCRdb's version includes in-frame clones alone and lacks a portion of them. The top ten hold around 17% of the sample, which has fewer than 150,000 clones, roughly 83% seen once. Material for sequencing was peripheral blood. Every receptor here comes from a woman in her forties or fifties with acute or convalescent COVID-19.

The chain couples TRBV6-1 to TRBJ1-5; no reliable D call. V lost 2 bases and J 6 bases, leaving 8 bases between the germline ends. CDR3 size: 13 residues. Germline V gives CDR1 MNHNS, CDR2 SASEGT. The CDR3 loop reads CASSESGVQPQHF. CDR3 DNA: TGTGCCAGCAGTGAATCCGGGGTTCAGCCCCAGCATTTT.

J is TRBJ1-1 and V is TRBV6-5; D might be TRBD1 (6 bases). The CDR3 is made up of 15 amino acids. Trimming stripped 6 bases from V and 0 bases from J, with 14 bases between. Germline V gene sequence: CDR1 MNHEY, CDR2 SVGAGI. The DNA for the CDR3 is TGTGCCAGCAGCCAACAGGGTGGAATGAACACTGAAGCTTTCTTT. Its protein is CASSQQGGMNTEAFF.

The V call is TRBV2, the J call TRBJ2-1; D is unresolved. CDR1 and CDR2 (germline): SNHLY, FYNNEI. The CDR3 extends over 12 amino acids. Trimming pared 4 bases from V and 4 bases from J, leaving 5 bases between. CDR3 region: CASSVSYNEQFF. The CDR3 coding sequence is TGTGCCAGCAGTGTCAGTTACAATGAGCAGTTCTTC.

In this sample, this clone turned up a few times. CDR3 coding DNA: TGCGCCAGCAGCCAAGAGGCAGGGGCCCACCCCACTGAAGCTTTCTTT. It specifies CASSQEAGAHPTEAFF. The chain couples TRBV4-1 to TRBJ1-1; tentatively, D is TRBD1 (6 bases). V lost 0 bases, J lost 4 bases, and 15 bases lay in between. CDR3 length: 16 amino acids. Germline CDR1 MGHRA, CDR2 YSYEKL.

DNA for the CDR3: TGTGCCAGCAGCCTTCGGACAGGGCCATTAAGCAATGAGCAGTTCTTC. Encoded protein: CASSLRTGPLSNEQFF. This chain links TRBV11-2 with TRBJ2-1; TRBD1 matches at 8 bases. V lost 5 bases to trimming and J lost 6 bases; unmatched junction nucleotides: 12. CDR1 and CDR2 from the germline V gene are SGHAT and FQNNGV. The CDR3 loop spans 16 amino acids.

This chain links TRBV4-1 with TRBJ1-3; D is uncertain. In germline, CDR1 is MGHRA, CDR2 YSYEKL. This CDR3 is 17 amino acids long. The V end lost 0 bases, the J end lost 0 bases, and 12 bases lay between the germline ends. The CDR3 bases are TGCGCCAGCAGCCAAGATGAGGTACGGAGCTCTGGAAACACCATATATTTT. Translation gives CASSQDEVRSSGNTIYF.

The rearrangement joins TRBV28 to TRBJ2-3, with 9 bases aligning to TRBD1. This CDR3 has 15 amino acids. Trimming removed 4 bases from V and 4 bases from J; junction bases left unmatched: 6. Germline V CDR1 and CDR2: MDHEN, SYDVKM. The CDR3 loop is CASSSPGQGSDTQYF. CDR3 DNA: TGTGCCAGCAGTTCCCCCGGACAGGGGTCAGATACGCAGTATTTT.

This chain uses TRBV30 with TRBJ1-1, with D maybe TRBD1 (5 bases). The germline gives CDR1 GTSNPN, CDR2 SVGIG (reference sequence). Trimming removed 4 bases from V and 2 bases from J, with 11 bases in between. CDR3 size: 13 residues. CDR3 loop: CAWTGGSNTEAFF. DNA for the CDR3: TGTGCCTGGACGGGGGGGAGTAACACTGAAGCTTTCTTT.

The chain couples TRBV5-6 to TRBJ2-1; 13 bases map to TRBD2. The CDR3 has 15 residues. The germline CDR1 and CDR2 sequences are SGHDT and YYEEEE. Trimming at V came to 2 bases and at J to 12 bases, leaving 8 bases not matched to a gene. The CDR3 sequence: CASSFTSGGAGWQFF. For the CDR3, the DNA is TGTGCCAGCAGCTTTACTAGCGGGGGGGCCGGGTGGCAGTTCTTC.

The chain couples TRBV2 to TRBJ1-3; TRBD1 matches 8 bases. V shed 4 bases, J shed 0 bases, and the junction held 5 bases outside the gene matches. The CDR3 runs 16 residues. Germline V gives CDR1 SNHLY, CDR2 FYNNEI. DNA for the CDR3: TGTGCCAGCAGTGCTAGGACAGGGAGCTCTGGAAACACCATATATTTT. Translation gives CASSARTGSSGNTIYF.

The chain combines TRBV30 with TRBJ2-7; D perhaps matches TRBD1 (6 bases). Trimming removed 3 bases at V and 5 bases at J, with 14 bases between. Looked up from germline, CDR1 is GTSNPN and CDR2 is SVGIG (reference sequence). This CDR3 contains 13 residues. The CDR3 loop reads CAWRDSETNEQYF. The CDR3 DNA is TGTGCCTGGAGGGACAGCGAGACTAACGAGCAGTACTTC.

The chain combines TRBV4-1 with TRBJ2-7; the D gene is possibly TRBD2 (5 bases). Trimming took off 2 bases at V and 2 bases at J, with 19 bases between the two ends. Germline-derived CDR1 and CDR2 are MGHRA and YSYEKL. This CDR3 is built from 17 residues. The CDR3 region is CASSQFLGKGYTYEQYF. The CDR3 DNA reads as TGCGCCAGCAGCCAATTCCTCGGGAAAGGGTATACCTACGAGCAGTACTTC.

The chain recombines TRBV5-1 with TRBJ2-3; D perhaps matches TRBD2 (6 bases). Trimming cost V 2 bases and J 2 bases, with 12 bases left between them. CDR1 is SGHRS and CDR2 is YFSETQ in the germline V gene. This CDR3 region has 15 residues. CDR3 in DNA: TGCGCCAGCAGCTTACTAGCTAGCGACACAGATACGCAGTATTTT. Translating gives CASSLLASDTDTQYF.